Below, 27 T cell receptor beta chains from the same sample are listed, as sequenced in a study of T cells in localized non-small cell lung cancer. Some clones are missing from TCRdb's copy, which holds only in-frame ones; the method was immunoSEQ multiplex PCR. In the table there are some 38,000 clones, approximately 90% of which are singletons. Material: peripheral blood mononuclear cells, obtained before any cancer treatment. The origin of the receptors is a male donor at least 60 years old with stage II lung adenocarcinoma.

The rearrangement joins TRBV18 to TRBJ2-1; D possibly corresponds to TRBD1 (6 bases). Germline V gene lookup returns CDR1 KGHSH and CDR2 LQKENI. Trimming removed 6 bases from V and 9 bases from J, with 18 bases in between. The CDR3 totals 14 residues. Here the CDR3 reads CASSQTPTGSEQFF. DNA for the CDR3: TGTGCCAGCTCCCAAACCCCTACAGGGTCTGAGCAGTTCTTC.

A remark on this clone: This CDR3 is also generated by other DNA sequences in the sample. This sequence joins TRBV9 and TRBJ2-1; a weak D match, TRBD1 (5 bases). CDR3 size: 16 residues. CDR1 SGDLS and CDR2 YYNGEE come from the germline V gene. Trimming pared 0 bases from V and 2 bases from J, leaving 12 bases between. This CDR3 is CASSVEGIGAYNEQFF. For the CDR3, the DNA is TGTGCCAGCAGCGTAGAGGGGATTGGGGCCTACAATGAGCAGTTCTTC.

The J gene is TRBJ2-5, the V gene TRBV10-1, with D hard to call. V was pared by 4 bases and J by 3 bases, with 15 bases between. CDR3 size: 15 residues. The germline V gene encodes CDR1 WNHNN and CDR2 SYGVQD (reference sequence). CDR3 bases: TGCGCCAGCAGTGCCGACTTTGGGATGAAAGAGACCCAGTACTTC. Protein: CASSADFGMKETQYF.

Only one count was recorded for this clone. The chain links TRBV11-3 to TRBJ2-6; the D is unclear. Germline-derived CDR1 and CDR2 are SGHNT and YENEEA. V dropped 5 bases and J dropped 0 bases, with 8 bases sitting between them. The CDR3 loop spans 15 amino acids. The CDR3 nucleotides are TGTGCCAGCAGCCGAGATAGCTCTGGGGCCAACGTCCTGACTTTC. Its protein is CASSRDSSGANVLTF.

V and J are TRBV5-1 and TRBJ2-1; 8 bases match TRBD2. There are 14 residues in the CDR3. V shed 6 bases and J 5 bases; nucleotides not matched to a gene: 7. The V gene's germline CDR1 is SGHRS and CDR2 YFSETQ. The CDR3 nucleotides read TGCGCCAGCACCGTGGTAGCGGGGAACAATGAGCAGTTCTTC. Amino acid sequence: CASTVVAGNNEQFF.

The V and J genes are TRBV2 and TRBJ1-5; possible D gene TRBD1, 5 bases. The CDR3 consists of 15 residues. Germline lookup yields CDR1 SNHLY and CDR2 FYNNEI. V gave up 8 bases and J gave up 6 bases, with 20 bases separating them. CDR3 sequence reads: CASRAGVGTAQPQHF. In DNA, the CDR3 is TGTGCCAGCCGCGCGGGGGTGGGGACCGCTCAGCCCCAGCATTTT.

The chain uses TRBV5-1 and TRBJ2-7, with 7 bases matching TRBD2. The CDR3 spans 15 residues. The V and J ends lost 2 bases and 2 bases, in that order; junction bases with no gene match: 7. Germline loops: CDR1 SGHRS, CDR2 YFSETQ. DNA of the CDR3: TGCGCCAGCAGCTTCCTAGCGGTTAGAACCTACGAGCAGTACTTC. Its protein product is CASSFLAVRTYEQYF. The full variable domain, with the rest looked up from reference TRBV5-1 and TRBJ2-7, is KAGVTQTPRYLIKTRGQQVTLSCSPISGHRSVSWYQQTPGQGLQFLFEYFSETQRNKGNFPGRFSGRQFSNSRSEMNVSTLELGDSALYLCASSFLAVRTYEQYFGPGTRLTVT.

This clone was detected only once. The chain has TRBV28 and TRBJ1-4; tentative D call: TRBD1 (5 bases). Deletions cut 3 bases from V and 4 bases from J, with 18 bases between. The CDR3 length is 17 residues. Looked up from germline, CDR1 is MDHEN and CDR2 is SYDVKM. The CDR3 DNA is TGTGCCAGCAGTTTCGGGGGAGGTTGGGTAATTAATGAAAAACTGTTTTTT. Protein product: CASSFGGGWVINEKLFF.

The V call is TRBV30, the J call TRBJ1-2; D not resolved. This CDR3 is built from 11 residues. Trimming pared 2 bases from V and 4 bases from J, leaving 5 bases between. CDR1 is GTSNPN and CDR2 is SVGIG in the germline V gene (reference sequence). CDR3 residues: CAWSTAYGYTF. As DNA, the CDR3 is TGTGCCTGGAGTACAGCCTATGGCTACACCTTC.

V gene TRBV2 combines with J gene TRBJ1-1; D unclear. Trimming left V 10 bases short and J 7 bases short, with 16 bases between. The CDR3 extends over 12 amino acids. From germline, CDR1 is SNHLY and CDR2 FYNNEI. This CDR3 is CATRLGLDEAFF. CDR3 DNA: TGTGCCACCCGATTAGGGCTTGATGAAGCTTTCTTT.

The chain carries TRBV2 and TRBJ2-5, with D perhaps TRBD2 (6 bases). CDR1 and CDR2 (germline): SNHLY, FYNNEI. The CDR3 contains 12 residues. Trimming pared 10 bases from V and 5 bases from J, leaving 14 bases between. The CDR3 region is CAIAGGMETQYF. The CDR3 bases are TGTGCCATCGCCGGGGGTATGGAGACCCAGTACTTC.

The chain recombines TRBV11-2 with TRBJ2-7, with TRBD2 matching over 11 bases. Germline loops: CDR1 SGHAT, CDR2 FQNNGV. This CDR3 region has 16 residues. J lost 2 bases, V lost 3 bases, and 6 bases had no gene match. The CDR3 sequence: CASSLAIAGGPYEQYF. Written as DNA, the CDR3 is TGTGCCAGCAGCTTGGCCATAGCGGGAGGGCCCTACGAGCAGTACTTC.

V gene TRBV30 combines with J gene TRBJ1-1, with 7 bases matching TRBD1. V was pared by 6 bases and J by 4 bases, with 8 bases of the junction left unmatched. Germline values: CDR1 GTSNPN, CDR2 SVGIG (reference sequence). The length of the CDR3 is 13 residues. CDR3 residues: CACEGGGGTEAFF. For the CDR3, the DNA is TGTGCCTGCGAAGGGGGCGGGGGCACTGAAGCTTTCTTT.

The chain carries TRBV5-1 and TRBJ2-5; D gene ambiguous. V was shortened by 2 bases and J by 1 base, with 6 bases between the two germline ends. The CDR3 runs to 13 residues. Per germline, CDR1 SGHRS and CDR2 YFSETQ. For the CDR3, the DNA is TGCGCCAGCAGCTTCGGTCCCCAAGAGACCCAGTACTTC. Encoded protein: CASSFGPQETQYF. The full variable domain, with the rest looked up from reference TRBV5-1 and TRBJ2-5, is KAGVTQTPRYLIKTRGQQVTLSCSPISGHRSVSWYQQTPGQGLQFLFEYFSETQRNKGNFPGRFSGRQFSNSRSEMNVSTLELGDSALYLCASSFGPQETQYFGPGTRLLVL.

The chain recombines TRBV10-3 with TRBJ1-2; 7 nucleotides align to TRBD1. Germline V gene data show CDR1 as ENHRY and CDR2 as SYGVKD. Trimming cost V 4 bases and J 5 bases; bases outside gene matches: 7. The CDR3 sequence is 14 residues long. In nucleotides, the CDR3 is TGTGCCATCAGTGGGGCGGACAGGTTATATGGCTACACCTTC. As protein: CAISGADRLYGYTF.

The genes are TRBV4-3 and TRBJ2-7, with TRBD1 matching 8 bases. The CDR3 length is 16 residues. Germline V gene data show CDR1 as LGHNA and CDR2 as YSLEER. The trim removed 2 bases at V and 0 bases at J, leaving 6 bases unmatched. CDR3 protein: CASSQTRDRSSYEQYF. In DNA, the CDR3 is TGCGCCAGCAGCCAAACCCGGGACAGGAGCTCCTACGAGCAGTACTTC.

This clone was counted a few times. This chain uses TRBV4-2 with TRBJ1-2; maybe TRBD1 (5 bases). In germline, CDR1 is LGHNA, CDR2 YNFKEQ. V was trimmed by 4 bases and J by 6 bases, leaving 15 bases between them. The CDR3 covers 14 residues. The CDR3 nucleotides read TGTGCCAGCAGCCTGTCGGGGACGTATCATGGCTACACCTTC. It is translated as CASSLSGTYHGYTF.

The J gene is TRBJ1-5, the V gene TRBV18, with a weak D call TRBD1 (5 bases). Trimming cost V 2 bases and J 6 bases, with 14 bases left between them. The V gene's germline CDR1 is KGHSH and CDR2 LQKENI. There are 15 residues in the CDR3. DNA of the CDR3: TGTGCCAGCTCACCAGGGGGAGGAGCGGGTCAGCCCCAGCATTTT. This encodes CASSPGGGAGQPQHF.

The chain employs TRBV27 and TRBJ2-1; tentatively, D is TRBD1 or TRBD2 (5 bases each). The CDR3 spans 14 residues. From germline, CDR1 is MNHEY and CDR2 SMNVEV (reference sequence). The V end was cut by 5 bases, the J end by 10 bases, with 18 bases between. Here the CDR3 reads CASSPRDPRSEQFF. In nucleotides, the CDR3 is TGTGCCAGCAGTCCCCGGGACCCTAGGTCGGAGCAGTTCTTC.

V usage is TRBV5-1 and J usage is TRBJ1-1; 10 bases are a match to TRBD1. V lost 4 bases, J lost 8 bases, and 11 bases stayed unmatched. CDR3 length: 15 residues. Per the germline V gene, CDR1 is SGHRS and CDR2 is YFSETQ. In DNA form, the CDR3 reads TGCGCCAGCAGCCGCGGGACAGGGGCTCTAGTCGAAGCTTTCTTT. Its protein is CASSRGTGALVEAFF.

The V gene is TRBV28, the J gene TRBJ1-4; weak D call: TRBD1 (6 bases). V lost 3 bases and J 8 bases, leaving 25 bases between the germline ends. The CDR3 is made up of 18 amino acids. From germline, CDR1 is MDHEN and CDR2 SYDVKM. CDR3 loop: CASSFPQGNAASGEKLFF. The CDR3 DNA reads TGTGCCAGCAGTTTCCCTCAGGGGAACGCCGCTAGTGGGGAAAAACTGTTTTTT.

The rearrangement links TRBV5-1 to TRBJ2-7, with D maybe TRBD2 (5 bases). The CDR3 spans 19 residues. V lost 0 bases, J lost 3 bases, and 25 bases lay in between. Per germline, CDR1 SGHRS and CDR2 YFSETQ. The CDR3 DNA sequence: TGCGCCAGCAGCTTGGTGCCCGTCCAAAGTAACCGGGGTAGCTACGAGCAGTACTTC. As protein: CASSLVPVQSNRGSYEQYF.

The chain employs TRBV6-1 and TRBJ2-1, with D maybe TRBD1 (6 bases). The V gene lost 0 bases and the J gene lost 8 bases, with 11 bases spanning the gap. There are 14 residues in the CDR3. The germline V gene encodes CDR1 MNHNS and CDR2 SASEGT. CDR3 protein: CASSEASGVDEQFF. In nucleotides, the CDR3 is TGTGCCAGCAGTGAAGCTTCAGGGGTCGATGAGCAGTTCTTC.

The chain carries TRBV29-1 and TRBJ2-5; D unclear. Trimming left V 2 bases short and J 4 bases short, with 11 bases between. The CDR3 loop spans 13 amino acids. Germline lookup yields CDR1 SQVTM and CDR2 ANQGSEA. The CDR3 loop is CSVERAKGETQYF. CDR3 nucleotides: TGCAGCGTTGAACGGGCCAAGGGAGAGACCCAGTACTTC.

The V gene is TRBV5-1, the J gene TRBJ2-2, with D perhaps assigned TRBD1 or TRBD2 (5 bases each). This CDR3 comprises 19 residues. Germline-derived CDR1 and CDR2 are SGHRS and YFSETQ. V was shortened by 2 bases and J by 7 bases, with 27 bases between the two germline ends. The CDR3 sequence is CASSLSPPRSPTGGGELFF. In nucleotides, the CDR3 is TGCGCCAGCAGCTTAAGTCCCCCGCGAAGCCCTACAGGAGGCGGGGAGCTGTTTTTT. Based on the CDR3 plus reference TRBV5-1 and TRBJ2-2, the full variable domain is KAGVTQTPRYLIKTRGQQVTLSCSPISGHRSVSWYQQTPGQGLQFLFEYFSETQRNKGNFPGRFSGRQFSNSRSEMNVSTLELGDSALYLCASSLSPPRSPTGGGELFFGEGSRLTVL.

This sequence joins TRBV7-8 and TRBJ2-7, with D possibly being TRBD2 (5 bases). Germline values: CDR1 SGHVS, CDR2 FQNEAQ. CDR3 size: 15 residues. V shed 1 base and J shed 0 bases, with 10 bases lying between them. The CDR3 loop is CASSLDSSGSYEQYF. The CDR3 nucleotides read TGTGCCAGCAGCTTAGATTCGAGCGGCTCCTACGAGCAGTACTTC.

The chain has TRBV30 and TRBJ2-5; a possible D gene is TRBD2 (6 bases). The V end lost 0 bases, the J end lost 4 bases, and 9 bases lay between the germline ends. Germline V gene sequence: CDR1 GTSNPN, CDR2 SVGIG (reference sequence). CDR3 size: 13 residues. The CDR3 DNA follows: TGTGCCTGGAGTGTTACCGGGAGAGAGACCCAGTACTTC. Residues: CAWSVTGRETQYF.